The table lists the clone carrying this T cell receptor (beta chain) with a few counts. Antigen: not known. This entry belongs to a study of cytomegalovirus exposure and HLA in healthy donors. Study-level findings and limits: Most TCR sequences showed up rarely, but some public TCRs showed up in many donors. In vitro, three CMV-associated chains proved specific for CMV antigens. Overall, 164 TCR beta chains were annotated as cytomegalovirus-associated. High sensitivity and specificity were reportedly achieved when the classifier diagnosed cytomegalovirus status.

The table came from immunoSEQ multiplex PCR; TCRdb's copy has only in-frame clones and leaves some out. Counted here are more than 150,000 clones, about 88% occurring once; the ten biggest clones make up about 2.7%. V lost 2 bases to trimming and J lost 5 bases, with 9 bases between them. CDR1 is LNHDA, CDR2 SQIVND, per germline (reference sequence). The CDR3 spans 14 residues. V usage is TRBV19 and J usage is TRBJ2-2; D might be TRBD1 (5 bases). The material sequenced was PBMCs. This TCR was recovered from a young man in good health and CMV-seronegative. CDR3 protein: CASSIQGWTGELFF. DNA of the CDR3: TGTGCCAGTAGTATACAGGGTTGGACCGGGGAGCTGTTTTTT. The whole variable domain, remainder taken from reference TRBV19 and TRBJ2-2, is DGGITQSPKYLFRKEGQNVTLSCEQNLNHDAMYWYRQDPGQGLRLIYYSQIVNDFQKGDIAEGYSVSREKKESFPLTVTSAQKNPTAFYLCASSIQGWTGELFFGEGSRLTVL.